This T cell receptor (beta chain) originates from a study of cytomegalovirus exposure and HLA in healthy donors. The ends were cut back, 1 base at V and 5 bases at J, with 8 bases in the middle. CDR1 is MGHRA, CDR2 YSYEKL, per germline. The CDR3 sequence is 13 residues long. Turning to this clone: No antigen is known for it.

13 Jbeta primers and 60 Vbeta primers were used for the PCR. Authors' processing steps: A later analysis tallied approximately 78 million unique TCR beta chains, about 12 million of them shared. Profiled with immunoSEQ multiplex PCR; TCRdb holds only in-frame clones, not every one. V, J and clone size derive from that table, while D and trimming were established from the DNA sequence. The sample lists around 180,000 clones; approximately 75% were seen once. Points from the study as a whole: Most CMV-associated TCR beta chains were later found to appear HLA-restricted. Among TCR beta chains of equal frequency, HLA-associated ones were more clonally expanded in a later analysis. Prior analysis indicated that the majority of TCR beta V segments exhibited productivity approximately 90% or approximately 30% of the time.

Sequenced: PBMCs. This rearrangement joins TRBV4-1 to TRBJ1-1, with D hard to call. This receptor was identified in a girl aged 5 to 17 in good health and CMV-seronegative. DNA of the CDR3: TGCGCCAGCAGCCAAGGCGGGGTTACTGAAGCTTTCTTT. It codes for CASSQGGVTEAFF.